The 21 T cell receptor beta chains reported below all come from one sample, sequenced in a study of metastatic and nonmetastatic thyroid tumors. TCRdb ran MiXCR on the PCR reads. Of roughly 70,000 clones listed, 18% are singletons. Before thyroid surgery, none of the patients had received any treatment. The sample consisted of blood. These receptor sequences come from a female donor with papillary thyroid cancer or a benign thyroid nodule (not recorded which). Some clones in this sample may be carry-over from other donors' samples.

This clone was observed a few times. The V call is TRBV16, the J call TRBJ2-7, with D hard to call. V was trimmed by 3 bases and J by 5 bases, leaving 8 bases between them. Germline CDR1 reads KGHSY; CDR2 reads FQNENV. The CDR3 loop spans 12 amino acids. This CDR3 is CASSQTRDEQYF. In nucleotides, the CDR3 is TGTGCCAGCAGCCAGACACGTGACGAGCAGTACTTC.

This clone has just a few counts. The chain uses TRBV19 and TRBJ2-7, with 7 bases that match TRBD2. Germline V gene sequence: CDR1 LNHDA, CDR2 SQIVND (reference sequence). There are 15 residues in the CDR3. Germline trimming cut 5 bases from V and 3 bases from J; bases unmatched to any gene: 10. In DNA form, the CDR3 reads TGTGCCAGTAGTTTAGCGGGCAGAAAGGACTACGAGCAGTACTTC. This codes for CASSLAGRKDYEQYF.

The rearrangement links TRBV6-1 to TRBJ2-5; TRBD1 or TRBD2 may be the D gene (5 bases each). The CDR3 has 14 residues. Trimming removed 6 bases at V and 5 bases at J, with 16 bases between. Germline loops: CDR1 MNHNS, CDR2 SASEGT. The CDR3 coding sequence is TGTGCCAGCAGGCGAGGGCAGGGCGTTGAGACCCAGTACTTC. It encodes CASRRGQGVETQYF.

At least ten counts were recorded for this clone. The chain carries TRBV6-1 and TRBJ2-3; the D gene is possibly TRBD2 (5 bases). Germline loops: CDR1 MNHNS, CDR2 SASEGT. The CDR3 contains 16 residues. The V and J ends lost 3 bases and 0 bases respectively, with 13 bases between them. The CDR3, as DNA: TGTGCCAGCAGTGAGAGGGCAGGCACTAGCACAGATACGCAGTATTTT. Its translation: CASSERAGTSTDTQYF.

This clone was picked up many times. The gene calls are TRBV4-2 and TRBJ2-3; 8 bases match TRBD1. CDR1 LGHNA and CDR2 YNFKEQ come from the germline V gene. The V and J ends lost 4 bases and 0 bases, in that order; junction bases with no gene match: 6. The CDR3 loop spans 16 amino acids. The CDR3 here is CASSLTQGASTDTQYF. The CDR3, as DNA: TGTGCCAGCAGCCTCACCCAGGGGGCCAGCACAGATACGCAGTATTTT.

There are a few counts of this clone. This chain links TRBV19 with TRBJ2-3; possibly TRBD1 for D (5 bases). The CDR3 consists of 15 residues. Germline assignment: CDR1 LNHDA and CDR2 SQIVND (reference sequence). V was clipped by 3 bases and J by 0 bases, with 10 bases between them. The DNA for the CDR3 is TGTGCCAGTAGTATCAGGGCCGCTAGCACAGATACGCAGTATTTT. Translating it yields CASSIRAASTDTQYF.

This clone was recorded only once. The chain employs TRBV30 and TRBJ1-5; TRBD1 matches 7 bases. V trimming: 1 base; J trimming: 6 bases; junction bases outside the gene matches: 6. Per the germline V gene, CDR1 is GTSNPN and CDR2 is SVGIG (reference sequence). The CDR3 runs to 14 residues. The CDR3 spells CAWSETGVSQPQHF. The CDR3, as DNA: TGTGCCTGGAGTGAAACAGGGGTGAGTCAGCCCCAGCATTTT.

In this sample, this clone turned up a few times. This may arise from a read error, as a much more abundant clone is one base away. This chain connects TRBV10-1 to TRBJ1-3; D call uncertain. Germline V gives CDR1 WNHNN, CDR2 SYGVQD (reference sequence). The CDR3 extends over 15 amino acids. CDR3 DNA: TGCGCCAGCAGTGAGTCGTCTAGCTCTGTAAACACCATATATTTT. This codes for CASSESSSSVNTIYF.

In this sample, this clone turned up a few times. J is TRBJ2-3 and V is TRBV10-3; TRBD2 matches at 7 bases. The germline V gene has CDR1 ENHRY and CDR2 SYGVKD. The CDR3 is made up of 15 amino acids. V trimming: 11 bases; J trimming: 2 bases; junction bases outside the gene matches: 13. CDR3 in amino acids: CAAGGEGPTTDTQYF. The CDR3 bases are TGTGCCGCTGGGGGGGAGGGACCCACCACAGATACGCAGTATTTT.

This clone was found many times. This chain joins TRBV20-1 and TRBJ2-5; possibly TRBD1 or TRBD2 for D (6 bases each). V lost 4 bases to trimming and J lost 5 bases, with 20 bases between them. CDR3 length: 15 amino acids. Germline V gives CDR1 DFQATT, CDR2 SNEGSKA (reference sequence). The CDR3 coding sequence is TGCAGTGCTAATCCCCCTAGCGTAGGGGGGGAGACCCAGTACTTC. Encoded protein: CSANPPSVGGETQYF.

At least ten counts were recorded for this clone. The CDR3 DNA sequence: TGCAGCGTTGAGGAACACCCGAACACTGAAGCTTTCTTT. It specifies CSVEEHPNTEAFF. The chain links TRBV29-1 to TRBJ1-1; unclear D gene. V lost 3 bases to trimming and J lost 1 base, with 9 bases between them. The CDR3 is made up of 13 amino acids. Germline CDR1 and CDR2: SQVTM and ANQGSEA.

This clone showed up many times. V gene TRBV6-1 combines with J gene TRBJ1-6; perhaps TRBD1 as D (6 bases). There are 13 residues in the CDR3. The V gene lost 5 bases and the J gene lost 7 bases, with 9 bases spanning the gap. Germline CDR1 reads MNHNS; CDR2 reads SASEGT. The CDR3 bases are TGTGCCAGCAGTTTCACAGGGAATTCACCCCTCCACTTT. It is translated as CASSFTGNSPLHF.

The chain carries TRBV3-1 and TRBJ2-7, with 11 bases that match TRBD2. The germline CDR1 and CDR2 sequences are LGHDT and YNNKEL (reference sequence). The J segment lost 2 bases and the V segment lost 4 bases, leaving 4 bases of the junction unmatched. The length of the CDR3 is 15 residues. The CDR3 protein is CASSLGTSGTYEQYF. CDR3 in DNA: TGTGCCAGCAGCCTCGGGACTAGCGGCACCTACGAGCAGTACTTC.

The rearrangement joins TRBV2 to TRBJ2-3, with D unresolved. The CDR3 totals 14 residues. Deletions cut 2 bases from V and 0 bases from J, with 6 bases between. Germline assignment: CDR1 SNHLY and CDR2 FYNNEI. The CDR3 loop reads CASSELSSTDTQYF. For the CDR3, the DNA is TGTGCCAGCAGTGAACTCTCTAGCACAGATACGCAGTATTTT.

This clone was seen many times. CDR3 amino acids: CASSSGHPYEQYF. The CDR3 DNA is TGTGCCAGTAGTTCTGGACATCCCTACGAGCAGTACTTC. The chain recombines TRBV19 with TRBJ2-7, with D possibly matching TRBD1 (5 bases). The germline V gene has CDR1 LNHDA and CDR2 SQIVND (reference sequence). V lost 5 bases, J lost 2 bases, and 10 bases lay in between. The CDR3 loop spans 13 amino acids.

The chain is built from TRBV5-1 and TRBJ1-1, with a possible D match to TRBD1 (5 bases). Looked up from germline, CDR1 is SGHRS and CDR2 is YFSETQ. Trimming left V 4 bases short and J 1 base short, with 11 bases between. The CDR3 loop spans 14 amino acids. The CDR3 nucleotides are TGCGCCAGCAGCACGCTGGGGGGGAACACTGAAGCTTTCTTT. It encodes CASSTLGGNTEAFF. Supplemented by reference TRBV5-1 and TRBJ1-1, the full variable domain reads KAGVTQTPRYLIKTRGQQVTLSCSPISGHRSVSWYQQTPGQGLQFLFEYFSETQRNKGNFPGRFSGRQFSNSRSEMNVSTLELGDSALYLCASSTLGGNTEAFFGQGTRLTVV.

In its sample, this clone was seen many times. V and J are TRBV13 and TRBJ2-1, with 10 bases aligning to TRBD2. After removal of 3 bases from V and 9 bases from J, the junction contained 8 bases not matched to a gene. The CDR3 runs to 15 residues. Germline V gives CDR1 PRHDT, CDR2 FYEKMQ (reference sequence). CDR3 DNA: TGTGCCAGCAGCTTTCGTCTAGCGGGAGTAGCTGAGCAGTTCTTC. Amino acids: CASSFRLAGVAEQFF.

This clone occurred many times. The chain has TRBV6-1 and TRBJ1-4; D gene uncertain. Germline CDR1 is MNHNS and CDR2 is SASEGT. With 1 base removed from V and 5 bases from J, the gap between germline ends came to 8 bases. This CDR3 has 14 residues. The CDR3 sequence: CASSEGSLNEKLFF. The DNA of the CDR3 is TGTGCCAGCAGTGAAGGTAGCCTCAATGAAAAACTGTTTTTT.

The chain carries TRBV11-2 and TRBJ1-1, with a weak D call TRBD1 (5 bases). This CDR3 has 15 amino acids. Germline CDR1 is SGHAT and CDR2 is FQNNGV. Trimming stripped 6 bases from V and 3 bases from J, with 17 bases between. The chain's CDR3 is CASRQWGLGDTEAFF. CDR3 in DNA: TGTGCCAGCAGACAGTGGGGACTGGGGGACACTGAAGCTTTCTTT.

In this sample, this clone turned up many times. The V gene is TRBV15, the J gene TRBJ1-1; tentative D call: TRBD1 (5 bases). This CDR3 contains 14 residues. In germline, CDR1 is LNHNV, CDR2 YYDKDF (reference sequence). Trimming pared 0 bases from V and 8 bases from J, leaving 13 bases between. This CDR3 reads CATSRDKGAGEAFF. The CDR3 DNA reads TGTGCCACCAGCAGAGATAAAGGGGCCGGCGAAGCTTTCTTT.

This clone came up many times. The chain is built from TRBV13 and TRBJ1-5; D is uncertain. Deletions cut 2 bases from V and 6 bases from J, with 8 bases between. The CDR3 is made up of 13 amino acids. The germline CDR1 and CDR2 sequences are PRHDT and FYEKMQ (reference sequence). The CDR3, as DNA: TGTGCCAGCAGCTTACGGGGAGCTCAGCCCCAGCATTTT. This codes for CASSLRGAQPQHF. The full variable domain, in which reference TRBV13 and TRBJ1-5 provide the parts outside the CDR3, is AAGVIQSPRHLIKEKRETATLKCYPIPRHDTVYWYQQGPGQDPQFLISFYEKMQSDKGSIPDRFSAQQFSDYHSELNMSSLELGDSALYFCASSLRGAQPQHFGDGTRLSIL.